This TCR beta chain was sequenced in a study of patients and donors after allogeneic stem cell transplantation. The CDR3 spans 14 residues. The germline CDR1 and CDR2 sequences are MNHNS and SASEGT. V was shortened by 6 bases and J by 7 bases, with 16 bases between the two germline ends. Using its own MiXCR run on the RT-PCR reads, TCRdb lists one record per CDR3 protein. The table shows hundreds of thousands of distinct CDR3 sequences, with under 20% occurring only once. Sequenced sample: blood, either unsorted or a sorted T cell fraction (not recorded which). This sequence originates from a human donor who was either an allogeneic HSCT recipient or a stem cell or donor lymphocyte infusion donor (not recorded which). It is not recorded whose cells these are; they may come from a transplant donor. V gene TRBV6-1 combines with J gene TRBJ2-1; weak D call: TRBD2 (6 bases). The CDR3 is CASSRGTGENEQFF. The CDR3 coding sequence is TGTGCCAGCAGCCGCGGGACGGGGGAAAATGAGCAGTTCTTC.